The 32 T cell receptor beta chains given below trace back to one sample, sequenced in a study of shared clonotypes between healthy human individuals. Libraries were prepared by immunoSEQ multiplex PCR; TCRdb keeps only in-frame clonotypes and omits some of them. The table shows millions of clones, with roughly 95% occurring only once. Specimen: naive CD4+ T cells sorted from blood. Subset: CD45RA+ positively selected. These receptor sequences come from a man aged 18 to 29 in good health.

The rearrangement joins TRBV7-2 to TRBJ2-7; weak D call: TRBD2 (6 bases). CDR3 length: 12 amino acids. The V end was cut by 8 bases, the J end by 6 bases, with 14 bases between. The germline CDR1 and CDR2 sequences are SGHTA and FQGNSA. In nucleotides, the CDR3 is TGTGCCAGCTCTGCGGGGAAGGGCGAGCAGTACTTC. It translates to CASSAGKGEQYF.

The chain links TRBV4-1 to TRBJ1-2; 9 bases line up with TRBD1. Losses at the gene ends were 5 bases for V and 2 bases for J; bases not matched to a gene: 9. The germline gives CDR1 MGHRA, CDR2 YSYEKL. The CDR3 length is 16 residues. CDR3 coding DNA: TGCGCCAGCAGCACCGACTTTGGACAGGGGAACTATGGCTACACCTTC. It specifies CASSTDFGQGNYGYTF.

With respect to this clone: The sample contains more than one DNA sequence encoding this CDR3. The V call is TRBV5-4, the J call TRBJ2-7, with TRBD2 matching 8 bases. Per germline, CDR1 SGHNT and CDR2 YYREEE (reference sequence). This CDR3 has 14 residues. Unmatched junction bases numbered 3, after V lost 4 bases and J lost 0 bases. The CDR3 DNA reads TGTGCCAGCAGCCTTGCGGGGGGCTCCTACGAGCAGTACTTC. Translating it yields CASSLAGGSYEQYF.

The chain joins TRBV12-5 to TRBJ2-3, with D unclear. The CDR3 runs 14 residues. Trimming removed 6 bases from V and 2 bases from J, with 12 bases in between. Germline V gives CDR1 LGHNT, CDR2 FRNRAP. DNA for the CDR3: TGTGCTAGTGGCCTTTCAGGCTCCACAGATACGCAGTATTTT. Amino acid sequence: CASGLSGSTDTQYF.

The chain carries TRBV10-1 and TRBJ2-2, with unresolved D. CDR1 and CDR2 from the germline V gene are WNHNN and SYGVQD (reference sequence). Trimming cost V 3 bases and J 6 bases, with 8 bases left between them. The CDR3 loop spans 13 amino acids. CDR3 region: CASSEALPGELFF. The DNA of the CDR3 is TGCGCCAGCAGTGAAGCATTGCCCGGGGAGCTGTTTTTT.

DNA of the CDR3: TGTGCCAGCAGCTTAAGAGAAGAGACCCAGTACTTC. This codes for CASSLREETQYF. The chain employs TRBV11-3 and TRBJ2-5; no firm D call. This CDR3 has 12 amino acids. Trimming pared 2 bases from V and 3 bases from J, leaving 4 bases between. CDR1 is SGHNT, CDR2 YENEEA, per germline.

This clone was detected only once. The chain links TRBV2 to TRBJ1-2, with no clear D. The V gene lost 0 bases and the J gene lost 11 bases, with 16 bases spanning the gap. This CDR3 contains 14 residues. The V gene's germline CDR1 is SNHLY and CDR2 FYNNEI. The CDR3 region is CASSEALHTKSYTF. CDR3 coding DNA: TGTGCCAGCAGTGAAGCGCTTCATACCAAATCTTACACCTTC.

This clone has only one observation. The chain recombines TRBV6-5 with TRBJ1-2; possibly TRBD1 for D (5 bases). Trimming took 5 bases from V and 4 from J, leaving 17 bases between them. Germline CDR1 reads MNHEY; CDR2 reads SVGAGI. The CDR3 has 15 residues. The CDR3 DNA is TGTGCCAGCAGTCGGGACGGGCCGGGGGGCTATGGCTACACCTTC. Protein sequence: CASSRDGPGGYGYTF.

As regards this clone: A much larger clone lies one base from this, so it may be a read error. CDR3 bases: TGTGCCAGCAGTGGCCTTACGAACACCGGGGGGCTGTTTTTT. Translating it yields CASSGLTNTGGLFF. This chain joins TRBV2 and TRBJ2-2; perhaps TRBD2 as D (6 bases). Germline V CDR1 and CDR2: SNHLY, FYNNEI. The CDR3 extends over 14 amino acids.

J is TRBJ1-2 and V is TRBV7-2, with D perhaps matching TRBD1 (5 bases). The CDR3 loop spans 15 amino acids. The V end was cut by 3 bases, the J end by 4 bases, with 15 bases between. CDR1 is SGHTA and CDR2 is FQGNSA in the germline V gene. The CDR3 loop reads CASSLGTGTGYGYTF. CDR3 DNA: TGTGCCAGCAGCTTGGGGACCGGGACCGGCTATGGCTACACCTTC. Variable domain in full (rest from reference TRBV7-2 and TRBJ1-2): GAGVSQSPSNKVTEKGKDVELRCDPISGHTALYWYRQSLGQGLEFLIYFQGNSAPDKSGLPSDRFSAERTGGSVSTLTIQRTQQEDSAVYLCASSLGTGTGYGYTFGSGTRLTVV.

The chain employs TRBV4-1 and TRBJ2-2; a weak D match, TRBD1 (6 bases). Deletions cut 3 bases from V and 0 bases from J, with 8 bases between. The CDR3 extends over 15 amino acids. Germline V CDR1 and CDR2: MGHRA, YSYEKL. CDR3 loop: CASSQRTANTGELFF. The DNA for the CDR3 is TGCGCCAGCAGCCAGCGGACAGCGAACACCGGGGAGCTGTTTTTT.

CDR3 coding DNA: TGTGCCACCAGCAGATCCGGACTAGCGGGGTCTCAGCAGTTCTTC. Translating gives CATSRSGLAGSQQFF. The chain couples TRBV15 to TRBJ2-1; TRBD2 matches 12 bases. The CDR3 totals 15 residues. Germline values: CDR1 LNHNV, CDR2 YYDKDF (reference sequence). V shed 2 bases, J shed 11 bases, and the junction held 7 bases outside the gene matches.

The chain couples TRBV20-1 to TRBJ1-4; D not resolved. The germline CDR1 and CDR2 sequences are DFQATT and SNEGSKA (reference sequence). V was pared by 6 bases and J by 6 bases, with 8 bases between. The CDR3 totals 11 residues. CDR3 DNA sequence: TGCAGTGCCTGGGTGTATGAAAAACTGTTTTTT. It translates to CSAWVYEKLFF.

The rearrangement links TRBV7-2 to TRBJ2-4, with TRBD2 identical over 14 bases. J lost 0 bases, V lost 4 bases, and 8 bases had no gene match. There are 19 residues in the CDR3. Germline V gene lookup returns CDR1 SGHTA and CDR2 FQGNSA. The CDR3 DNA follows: TGTGCCAGCAGCTGGGGACTAGCGGGAGTGGTAAAAGCCAAAAACATTCAGTACTTC. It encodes CASSWGLAGVVKAKNIQYF.

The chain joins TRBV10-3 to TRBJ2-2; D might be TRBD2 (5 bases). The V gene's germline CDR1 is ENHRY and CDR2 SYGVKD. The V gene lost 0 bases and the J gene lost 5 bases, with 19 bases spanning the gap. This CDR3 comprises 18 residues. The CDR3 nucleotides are TGTGCCATCAGTGAGTCGATAACCCCTTCTCGGAGGACCGGGGAGCTGTTTTTT. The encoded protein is CAISESITPSRRTGELFF.

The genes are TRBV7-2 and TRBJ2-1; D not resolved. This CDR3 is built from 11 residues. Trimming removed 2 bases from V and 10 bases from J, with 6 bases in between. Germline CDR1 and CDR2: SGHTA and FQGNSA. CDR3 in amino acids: CASSLSEEQFF. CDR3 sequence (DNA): TGTGCCAGCAGCTTATCGGAGGAGCAGTTCTTC.

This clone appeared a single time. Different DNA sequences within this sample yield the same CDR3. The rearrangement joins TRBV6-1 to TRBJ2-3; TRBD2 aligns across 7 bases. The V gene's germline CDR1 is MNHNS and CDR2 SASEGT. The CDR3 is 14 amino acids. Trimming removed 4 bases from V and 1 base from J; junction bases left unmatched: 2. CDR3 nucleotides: TGTGCCAGCAGTGGGGGGGGTGGCACAGATACGCAGTATTTT. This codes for CASSGGGGTDTQYF.

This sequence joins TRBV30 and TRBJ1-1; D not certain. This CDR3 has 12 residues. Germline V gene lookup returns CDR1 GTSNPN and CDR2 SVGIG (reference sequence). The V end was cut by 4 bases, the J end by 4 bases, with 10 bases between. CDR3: CAWNSGGTEAFF. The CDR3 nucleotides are TGTGCCTGGAACTCTGGAGGCACTGAAGCTTTCTTT.

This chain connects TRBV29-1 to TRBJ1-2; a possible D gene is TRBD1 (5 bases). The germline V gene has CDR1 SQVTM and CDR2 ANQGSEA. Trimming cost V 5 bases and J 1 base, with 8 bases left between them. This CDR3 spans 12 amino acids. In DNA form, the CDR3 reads TGCAGCGTTTACGACAGTAACTATGGCTACACCTTC. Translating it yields CSVYDSNYGYTF.

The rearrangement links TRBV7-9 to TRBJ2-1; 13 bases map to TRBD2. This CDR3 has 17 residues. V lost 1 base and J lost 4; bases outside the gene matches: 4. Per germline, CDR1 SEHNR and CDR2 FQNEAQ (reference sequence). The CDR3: CASSLVGTSGVYNEQFF. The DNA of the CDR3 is TGTGCCAGCAGCTTAGTCGGGACTAGCGGGGTATACAATGAGCAGTTCTTC.

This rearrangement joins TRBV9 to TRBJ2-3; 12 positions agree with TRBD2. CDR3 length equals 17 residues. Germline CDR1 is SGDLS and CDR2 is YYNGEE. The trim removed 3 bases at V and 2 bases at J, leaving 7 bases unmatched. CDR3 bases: TGTGCCAGCAGCGCCCTTCTAGCGGGGGGGCACACAGATACGCAGTATTTT. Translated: CASSALLAGGHTDTQYF.

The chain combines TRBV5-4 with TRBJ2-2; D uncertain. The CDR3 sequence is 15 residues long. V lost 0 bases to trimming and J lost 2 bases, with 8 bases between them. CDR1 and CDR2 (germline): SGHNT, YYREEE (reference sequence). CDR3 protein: CASSLGTVNTGELFF. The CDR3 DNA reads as TGTGCCAGCAGCTTGGGGACGGTTAACACCGGGGAGCTGTTTTTT.

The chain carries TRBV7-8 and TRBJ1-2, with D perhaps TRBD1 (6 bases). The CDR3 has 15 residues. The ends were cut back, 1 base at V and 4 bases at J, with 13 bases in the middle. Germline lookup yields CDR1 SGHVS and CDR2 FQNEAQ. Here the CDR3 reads CASSLGTVSSYGYTF. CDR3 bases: TGTGCCAGCAGCTTAGGGACAGTTTCGTCCTATGGCTACACCTTC.

The CDR3 sequence: CAWSFPTGELFF. Written as DNA, the CDR3 is TGTGCCTGGAGTTTCCCCACCGGGGAGCTGTTTTTT. The V gene is TRBV30, the J gene TRBJ2-2; no firm D call. Trimming cost V 2 bases and J 4 bases, with 5 bases left between them. The germline V gene has CDR1 GTSNPN and CDR2 SVGIG (reference sequence). The CDR3 is 12 residues long. Full variable domain (rest looked up from reference TRBV30 and TRBJ2-2): SQTIHQWPATLVQPVGSPLSLECTVEGTSNPNLYWYRQAAGRGLQLLFYSVGIGQISSEVPQNLSASRPQDRQFILSSKKLLLSDSGFYLCAWSFPTGELFFGEGSRLTVL.

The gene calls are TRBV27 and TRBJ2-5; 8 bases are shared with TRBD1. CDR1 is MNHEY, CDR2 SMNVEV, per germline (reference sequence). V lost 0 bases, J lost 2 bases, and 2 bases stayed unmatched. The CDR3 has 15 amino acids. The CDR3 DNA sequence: TGTGCCAGCAGTTTATCTAGACAGGGGCAAGAGACCCAGTACTTC. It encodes CASSLSRQGQETQYF.

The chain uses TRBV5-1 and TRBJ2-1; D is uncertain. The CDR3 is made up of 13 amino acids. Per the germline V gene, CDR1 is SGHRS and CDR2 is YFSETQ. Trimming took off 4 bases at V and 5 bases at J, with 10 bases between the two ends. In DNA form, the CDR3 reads TGCGCCAGCAGCACTGGTCCGAACAATGAGCAGTTCTTC. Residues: CASSTGPNNEQFF.

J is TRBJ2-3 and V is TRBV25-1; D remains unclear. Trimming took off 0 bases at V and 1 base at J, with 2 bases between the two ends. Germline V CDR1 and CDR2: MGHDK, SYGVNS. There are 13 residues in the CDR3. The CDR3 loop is CASSEYGTDTQYF. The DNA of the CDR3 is TGTGCCAGCAGTGAATACGGCACAGATACGCAGTATTTT.

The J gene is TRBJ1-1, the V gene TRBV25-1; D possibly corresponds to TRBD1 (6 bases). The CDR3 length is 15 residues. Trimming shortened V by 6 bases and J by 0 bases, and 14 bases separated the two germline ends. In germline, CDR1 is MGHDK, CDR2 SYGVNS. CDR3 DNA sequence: TGTGCCAGCAGCCCCATCGACAGGATGAACACTGAAGCTTTCTTT. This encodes CASSPIDRMNTEAFF.

CDR3 in amino acids: CASSYSGQGKVDGTHRLSPQHF. The CDR3 nucleotides are TGTGCCAGCAGCTACTCTGGGCAGGGAAAGGTCGATGGCACCCATAGATTGAGCCCCCAGCATTTT. The rearrangement uses TRBV27 and TRBJ1-5; TRBD1 is a possible D gene (5 bases). Germline CDR1 and CDR2: MNHEY and SMNVEV (reference sequence). The CDR3 covers 22 residues. V gave up 6 bases and J gave up 10 bases, with 43 bases separating them.

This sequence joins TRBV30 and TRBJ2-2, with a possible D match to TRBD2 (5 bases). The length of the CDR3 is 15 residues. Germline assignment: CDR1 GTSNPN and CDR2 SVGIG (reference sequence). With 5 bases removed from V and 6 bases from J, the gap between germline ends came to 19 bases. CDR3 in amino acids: CAWGGPAVPPGELFF. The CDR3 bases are TGTGCCTGGGGAGGCCCAGCTGTCCCCCCCGGGGAGCTGTTTTTT.

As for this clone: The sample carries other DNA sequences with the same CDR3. The CDR3 sequence is CASSYGGEKLFF. The CDR3 coding sequence is TGTGCCAGCAGTTATGGGGGTGAAAAACTGTTTTTT. The chain links TRBV6-6 to TRBJ1-4, with D maybe TRBD1 (5 bases). Germline V gene data show CDR1 as MNHNY and CDR2 as SVGAGI (reference sequence). The CDR3 sequence is 12 residues long. The germline V and J ends were trimmed by 3 bases and 7 bases, with 6 bases remaining between them.

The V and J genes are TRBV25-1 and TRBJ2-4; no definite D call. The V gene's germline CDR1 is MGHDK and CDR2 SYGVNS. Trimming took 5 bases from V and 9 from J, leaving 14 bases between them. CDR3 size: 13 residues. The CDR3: CASSTSPWVIQYF. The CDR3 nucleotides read TGTGCCAGCAGTACGAGTCCGTGGGTCATTCAGTACTTC.